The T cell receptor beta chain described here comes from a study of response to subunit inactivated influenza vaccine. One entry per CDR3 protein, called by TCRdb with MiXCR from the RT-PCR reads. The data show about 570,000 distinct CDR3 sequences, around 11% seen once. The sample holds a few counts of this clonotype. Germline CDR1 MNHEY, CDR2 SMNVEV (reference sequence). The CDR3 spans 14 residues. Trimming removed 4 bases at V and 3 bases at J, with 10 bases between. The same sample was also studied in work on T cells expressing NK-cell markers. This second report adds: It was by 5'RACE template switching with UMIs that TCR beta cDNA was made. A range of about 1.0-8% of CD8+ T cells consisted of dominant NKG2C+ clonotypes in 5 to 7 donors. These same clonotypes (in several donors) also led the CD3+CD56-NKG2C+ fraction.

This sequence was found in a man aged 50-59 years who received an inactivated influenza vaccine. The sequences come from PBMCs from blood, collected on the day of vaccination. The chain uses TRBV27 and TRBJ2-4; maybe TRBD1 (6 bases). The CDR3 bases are TGTGCCAGCAGTTCTGACAGGCGCAAAAACATTCAGTACTTC. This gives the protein CASSSDRRKNIQYF.